This TCR beta chain comes out of a study of CD8 T cells in ankylosing spondylitis. There are 13 residues in the CDR3. Germline CDR1 and CDR2: SGHDN and FVKESK. Trimming left V 0 bases short and J 9 bases short, with 11 bases between. TCRdb itself ran the 5' RACE reads through MiXCR, one entry per CDR3 protein. The sample has 150,000 or so distinct CDR3 sequences; about a third are singletons. This clonotype was seen more than once but under ten times. V usage is TRBV14 and J usage is TRBJ1-2, with no clear D. The sequence derives from a male donor with ankylosing spondylitis. What was sequenced was synovial fluid, either unsorted or a sorted T cell fraction (not recorded which). CDR3 sequence reads: CASSQDQAARYTF. The CDR3 bases are TGTGCCAGCAGCCAAGATCAGGCGGCTCGCTACACCTTC.